Described below is a single T cell receptor (beta chain) sequence and its context. Antigen unknown. Germline V gene data show CDR1 as SGHDT and CDR2 as YYEEEE. There are 13 residues in the CDR3. Deletions cut 2 bases from V and 0 bases from J, with 5 bases between. Assay used: immunoSEQ multiplex PCR; TCRdb lists only in-frame clones, some missing. The sample lists tens of thousands of clones, roughly 91% occurring once. This sample stems from a study of graft-versus-host responses after intestinal transplantation. Study context: The whole recipient group had anti-thymocyte globulin induction followed by tacrolimus and steroids for two to three years. General observations from the study: GvH clones surfaced in recipient marrow, some emerging earlier in ileum or blood. Across patients carrying graft-donor T cell macrochimerism, allografts held high graft-versus-host to host-versus-graft clonal ratios.

The sequencing here drew on unstimulated CD8+ T cells sorted from spleen or lymph node cells, taken before intestinal transplant. This TCR was recovered from a human donor who received an intestinal transplant. The rearrangement joins TRBV5-6 to TRBJ2-5; D uncertain. The CDR3 DNA reads TGTGCCAGCAGCTTCTTGTACCAAGAGACCCAGTACTTC. Protein: CASSFLYQETQYF. The variable domain in full, with the rest retrieved from reference TRBV5-6 and TRBJ2-5, is DAGVTQSPTHLIKTRGQQVTLRCSPKSGHDTVSWYQQALGQGPQFIFQYYEEEERQRGNFPDRFSGHQFPNYSSELNVNALLLGDSALYLCASSFLYQETQYFGPGTRLLVL.